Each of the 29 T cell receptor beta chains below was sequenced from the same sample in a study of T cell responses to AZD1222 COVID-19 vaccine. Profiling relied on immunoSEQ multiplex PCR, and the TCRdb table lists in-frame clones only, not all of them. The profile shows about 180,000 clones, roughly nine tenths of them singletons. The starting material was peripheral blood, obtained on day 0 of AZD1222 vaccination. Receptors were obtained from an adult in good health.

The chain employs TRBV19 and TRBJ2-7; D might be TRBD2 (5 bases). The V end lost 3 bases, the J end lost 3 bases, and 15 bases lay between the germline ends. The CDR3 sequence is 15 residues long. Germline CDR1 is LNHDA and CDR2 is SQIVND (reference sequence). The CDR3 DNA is TGTGCCAGTAGTATCGCGGTGGGAGCTCACTACGAGCAGTACTTC. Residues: CASSIAVGAHYEQYF.

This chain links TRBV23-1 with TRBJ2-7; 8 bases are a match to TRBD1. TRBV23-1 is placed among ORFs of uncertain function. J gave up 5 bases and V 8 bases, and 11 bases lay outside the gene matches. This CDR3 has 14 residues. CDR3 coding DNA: TGCGCCAGCGACAAAAGGACAGGGATGAACGAGCAGTACTTC. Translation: CASDKRTGMNEQYF.

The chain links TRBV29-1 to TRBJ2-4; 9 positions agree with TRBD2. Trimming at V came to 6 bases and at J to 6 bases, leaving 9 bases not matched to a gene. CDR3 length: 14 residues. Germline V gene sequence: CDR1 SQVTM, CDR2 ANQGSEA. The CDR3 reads CSVPVAGVRNIQYF. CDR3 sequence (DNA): TGCAGCGTCCCTGTAGCGGGAGTCAGAAACATTCAGTACTTC.

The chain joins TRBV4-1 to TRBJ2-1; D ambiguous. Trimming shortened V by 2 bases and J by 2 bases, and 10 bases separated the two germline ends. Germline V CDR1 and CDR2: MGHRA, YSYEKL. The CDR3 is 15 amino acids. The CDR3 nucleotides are TGCGCCAGCAGCCAAATCGGATTGGCCTACAATGAGCAGTTCTTC. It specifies CASSQIGLAYNEQFF.

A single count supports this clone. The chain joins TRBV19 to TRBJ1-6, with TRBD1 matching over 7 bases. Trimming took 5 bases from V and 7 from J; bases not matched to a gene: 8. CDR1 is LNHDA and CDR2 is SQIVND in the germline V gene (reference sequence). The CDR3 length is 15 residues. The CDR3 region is CASSLRQGGNSPLHF. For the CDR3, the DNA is TGTGCCAGTAGTCTCCGACAGGGAGGCAATTCACCCCTCCACTTT.

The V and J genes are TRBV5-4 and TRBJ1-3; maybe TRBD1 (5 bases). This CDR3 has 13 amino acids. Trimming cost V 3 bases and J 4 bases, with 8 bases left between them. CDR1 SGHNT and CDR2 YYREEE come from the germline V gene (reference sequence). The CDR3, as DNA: TGTGCCAGCAGCTCAGGGTTGGGAAACACCATATATTTT. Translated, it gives CASSSGLGNTIYF. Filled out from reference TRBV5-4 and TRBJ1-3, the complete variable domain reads ETGVTQSPTHLIKTRGQQVTLRCSSQSGHNTVSWYQQALGQGPQFIFQYYREEENGRGNFPPRFSGLQFPNYSSELNVNALELDDSALYLCASSSGLGNTIYFGEGSWLTVV.

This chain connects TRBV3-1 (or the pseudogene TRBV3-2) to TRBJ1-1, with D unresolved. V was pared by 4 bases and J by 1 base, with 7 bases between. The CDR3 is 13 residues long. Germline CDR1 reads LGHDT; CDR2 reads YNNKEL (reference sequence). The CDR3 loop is CASSLSKNTEAFF. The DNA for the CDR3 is TGTGCCAGCAGCCTCTCAAAGAACACTGAAGCTTTCTTT.

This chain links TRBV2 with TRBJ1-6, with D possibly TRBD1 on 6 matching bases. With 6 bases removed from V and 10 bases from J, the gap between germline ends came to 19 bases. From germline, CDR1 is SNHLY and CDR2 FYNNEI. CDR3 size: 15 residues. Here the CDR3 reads CASRSGGGVSSPLHF. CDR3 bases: TGTGCCAGCAGGAGCGGGGGGGGCGTTTCCTCACCCCTCCACTTT.

DNA of the CDR3: TGTGCCAGCAGCTTGCAGGGTACCGTCAATGAGCAGTTCTTC. Translated: CASSLQGTVNEQFF. The J gene is TRBJ2-1, the V gene TRBV5-4; D is possibly TRBD1 (5 bases). V lost 1 base and J lost 6, with 11 bases in between. The CDR3 contains 14 residues. Germline V CDR1 and CDR2: SGHNT, YYREEE (reference sequence). The entire variable domain, with the rest obtained from reference TRBV5-4 and TRBJ2-1, is as follows: ETGVTQSPTHLIKTRGQQVTLRCSSQSGHNTVSWYQQALGQGPQFIFQYYREEENGRGNFPPRFSGLQFPNYSSELNVNALELDDSALYLCASSLQGTVNEQFFGPGTRLTVL.

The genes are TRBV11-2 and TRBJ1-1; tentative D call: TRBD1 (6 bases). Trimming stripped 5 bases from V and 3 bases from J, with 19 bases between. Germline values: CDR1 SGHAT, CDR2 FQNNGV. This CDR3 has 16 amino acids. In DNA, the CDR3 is TGTGCCAGCAGCCTTACCGATACAGGGATTGACACTGAAGCTTTCTTT. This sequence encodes CASSLTDTGIDTEAFF. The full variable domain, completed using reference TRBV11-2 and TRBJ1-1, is EAGVAQSPRYKIIEKRQSVAFWCNPISGHATLYWYQQILGQGPKLLIQFQNNGVVDDSQLPKDRFSAERLKGVDSTLKIQPAKLEDSAVYLCASSLTDTGIDTEAFFGQGTRLTVV.

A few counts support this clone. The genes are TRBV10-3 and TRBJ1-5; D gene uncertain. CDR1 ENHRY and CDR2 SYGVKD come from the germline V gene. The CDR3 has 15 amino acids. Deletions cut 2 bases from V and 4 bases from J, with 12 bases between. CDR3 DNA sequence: TGTGCCATCAGTGAGGCCTCAGGCGGTAATCAGCCCCAGCATTTT. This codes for CAISEASGGNQPQHF.

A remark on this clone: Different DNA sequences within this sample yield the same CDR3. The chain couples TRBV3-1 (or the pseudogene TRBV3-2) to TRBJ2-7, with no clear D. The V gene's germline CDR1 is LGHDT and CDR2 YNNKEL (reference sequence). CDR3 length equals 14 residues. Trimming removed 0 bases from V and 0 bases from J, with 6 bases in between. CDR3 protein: CASSQDYSSYEQYF. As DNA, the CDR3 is TGTGCCAGCAGCCAAGATTACTCCTCCTACGAGCAGTACTTC.

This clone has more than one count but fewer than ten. CDR3 region: CASSLTMGVSLEQYF. CDR3 DNA sequence: TGTGCCAGCAGCCTTACGATGGGAGTATCCCTCGAGCAGTACTTC. The chain uses TRBV11-2 and TRBJ2-7; TRBD2 might be the D (5 bases). Looked up from germline, CDR1 is SGHAT and CDR2 is FQNNGV. Trimming removed 5 bases from V and 6 bases from J, with 20 bases in between. The CDR3 spans 15 residues. The variable domain in full, with the rest retrieved from reference TRBV11-2 and TRBJ2-7, is EAGVAQSPRYKIIEKRQSVAFWCNPISGHATLYWYQQILGQGPKLLIQFQNNGVVDDSQLPKDRFSAERLKGVDSTLKIQPAKLEDSAVYLCASSLTMGVSLEQYFGPGTRLTVT.

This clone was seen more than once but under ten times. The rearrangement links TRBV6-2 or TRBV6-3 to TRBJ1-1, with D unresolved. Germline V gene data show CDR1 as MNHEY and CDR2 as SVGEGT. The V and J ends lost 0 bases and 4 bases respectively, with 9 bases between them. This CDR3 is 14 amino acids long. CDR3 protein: CASSYSLRSTEAFF. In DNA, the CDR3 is TGTGCCAGCAGTTACTCATTGAGGAGCACTGAAGCTTTCTTT.

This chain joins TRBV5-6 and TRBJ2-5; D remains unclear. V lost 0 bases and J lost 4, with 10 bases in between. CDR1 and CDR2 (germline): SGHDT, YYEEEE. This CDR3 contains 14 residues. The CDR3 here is CASSLVGFGETQYF. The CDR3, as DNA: TGTGCCAGCAGCTTGGTAGGGTTTGGAGAGACCCAGTACTTC. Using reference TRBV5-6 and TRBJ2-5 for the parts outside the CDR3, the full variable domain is DAGVTQSPTHLIKTRGQQVTLRCSPKSGHDTVSWYQQALGQGPQFIFQYYEEEERQRGNFPDRFSGHQFPNYSSELNVNALLLGDSALYLCASSLVGFGETQYFGPGTRLLVL.

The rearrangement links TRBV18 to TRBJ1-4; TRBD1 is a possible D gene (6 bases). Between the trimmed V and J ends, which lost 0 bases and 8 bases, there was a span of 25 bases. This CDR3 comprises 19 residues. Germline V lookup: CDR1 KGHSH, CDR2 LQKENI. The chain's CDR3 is CASSPPTRGSWRSKEKLFF. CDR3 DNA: TGTGCCAGCTCACCACCGACAAGGGGGTCTTGGCGGAGTAAGGAAAAACTGTTTTTT.

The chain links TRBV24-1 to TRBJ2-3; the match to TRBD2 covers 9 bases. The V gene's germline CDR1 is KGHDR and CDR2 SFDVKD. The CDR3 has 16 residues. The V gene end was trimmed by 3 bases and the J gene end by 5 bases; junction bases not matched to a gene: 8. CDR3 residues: CATSDPLAGERDTQYF. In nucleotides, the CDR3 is TGTGCCACCAGTGATCCCTTAGCGGGAGAGCGAGATACGCAGTATTTT.

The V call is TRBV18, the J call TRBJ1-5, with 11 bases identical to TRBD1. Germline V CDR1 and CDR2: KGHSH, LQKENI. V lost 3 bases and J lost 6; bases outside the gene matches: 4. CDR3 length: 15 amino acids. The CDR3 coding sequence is TGTGCCAGCTCACCTCCCGGGACAGGGGGTCAGCCCCAGCATTTT. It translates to CASSPPGTGGQPQHF.

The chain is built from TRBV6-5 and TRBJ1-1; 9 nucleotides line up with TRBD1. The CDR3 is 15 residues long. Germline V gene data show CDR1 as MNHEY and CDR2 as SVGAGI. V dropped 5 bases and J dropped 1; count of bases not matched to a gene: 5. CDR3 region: CASSPTGGSNTEAFF. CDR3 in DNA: TGTGCCAGCAGTCCGACAGGGGGTTCGAACACTGAAGCTTTCTTT.

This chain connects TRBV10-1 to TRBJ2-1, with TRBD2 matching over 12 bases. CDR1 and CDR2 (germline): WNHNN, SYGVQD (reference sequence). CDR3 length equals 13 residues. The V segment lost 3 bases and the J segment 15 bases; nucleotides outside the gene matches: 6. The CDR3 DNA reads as TGCGCCAGCAGTGATTCTAGCGGGAGGGCGCGGTTCTTC. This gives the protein CASSDSSGRARFF.

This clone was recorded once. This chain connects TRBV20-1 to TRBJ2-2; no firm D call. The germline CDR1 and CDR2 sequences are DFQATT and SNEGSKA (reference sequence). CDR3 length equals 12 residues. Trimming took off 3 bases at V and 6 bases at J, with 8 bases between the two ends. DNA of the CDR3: TGCAGTGCTAGTAAAGAGGCCGGGGAGCTGTTTTTT. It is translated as CSASKEAGELFF.

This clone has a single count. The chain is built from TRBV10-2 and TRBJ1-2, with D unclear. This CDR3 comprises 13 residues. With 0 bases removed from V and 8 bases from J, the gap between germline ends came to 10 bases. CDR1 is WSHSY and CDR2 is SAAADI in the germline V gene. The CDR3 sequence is CASSESVALGYTF. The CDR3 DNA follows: TGCGCCAGCAGTGAGTCGGTGGCCCTAGGCTACACCTTC.

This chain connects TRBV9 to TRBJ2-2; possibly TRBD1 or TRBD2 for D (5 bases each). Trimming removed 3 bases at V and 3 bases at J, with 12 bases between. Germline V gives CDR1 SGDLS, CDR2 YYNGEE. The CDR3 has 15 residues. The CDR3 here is CASSAGQGHTGELFF. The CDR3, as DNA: TGTGCCAGCAGCGCGGGGCAGGGCCACACCGGGGAGCTGTTTTTT.

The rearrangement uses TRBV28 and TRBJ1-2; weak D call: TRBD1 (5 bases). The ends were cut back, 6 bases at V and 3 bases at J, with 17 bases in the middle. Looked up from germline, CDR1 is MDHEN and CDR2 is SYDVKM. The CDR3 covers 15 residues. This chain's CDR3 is CASSLQAGGDYGYTF. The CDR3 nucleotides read TGTGCCAGCAGCCTACAGGCCGGGGGGGACTATGGCTACACCTTC.

The CDR3 reads CASWRPDSRSTEAFF. The CDR3 coding sequence is TGCGCCAGCTGGAGACCAGACTCTAGGAGCACTGAAGCTTTCTTT. The chain combines TRBV10-2 with TRBJ1-1; D remains unclear. Germline V gives CDR1 WSHSY, CDR2 SAAADI. The CDR3 is 15 amino acids. Trimming stripped 8 bases from V and 4 bases from J, with 20 bases between.

The CDR3 DNA is TGTGCCAGTACCGATAGGTCTAGCGGGAGCTACGAGCAGTACTTC. This sequence encodes CASTDRSSGSYEQYF. This chain uses TRBV19 with TRBJ2-7; 10 bases map to TRBD2. J lost 3 bases, V lost 7 bases, and 9 bases had no gene match. Germline loops: CDR1 LNHDA, CDR2 SQIVND (reference sequence). This CDR3 spans 15 amino acids.

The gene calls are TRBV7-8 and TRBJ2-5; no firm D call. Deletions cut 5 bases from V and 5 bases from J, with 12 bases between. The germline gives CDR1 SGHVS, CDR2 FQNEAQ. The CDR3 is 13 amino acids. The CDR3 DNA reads TGTGCCAGCAGCACTACTCGACCGGAGACCCAGTACTTC. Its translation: CASSTTRPETQYF.

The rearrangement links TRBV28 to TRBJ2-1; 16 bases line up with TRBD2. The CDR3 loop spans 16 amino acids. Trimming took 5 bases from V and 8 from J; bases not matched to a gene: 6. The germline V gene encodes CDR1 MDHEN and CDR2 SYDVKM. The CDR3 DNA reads TGTGCCAGCAGTCCCCTCGGGACTAGCGGGAGGGATGAGCAGTTCTTC. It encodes CASSPLGTSGRDEQFF.

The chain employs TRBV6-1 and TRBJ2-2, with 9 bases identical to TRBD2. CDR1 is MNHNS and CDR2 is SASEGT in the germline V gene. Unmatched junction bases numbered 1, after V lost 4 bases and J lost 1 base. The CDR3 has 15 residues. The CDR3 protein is CASSAAGGNTGELFF. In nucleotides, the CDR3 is TGTGCCAGCAGTGCAGCGGGAGGGAACACCGGGGAGCTGTTTTTT.